This T cell receptor (beta chain) was sequenced for a study of cytomegalovirus exposure and HLA in healthy donors. To note about this clone: Antigen: not known.

The study, taken as a whole, reports: For presence/absence analyses, sequencing depth was assumed to be roughly uniform across donors.

Looked up from germline, CDR1 is SGHRS and CDR2 is YFSETQ. The CDR3 consists of 15 residues. The PCR was carried out with 60 Vbeta primers and 13 Jbeta primers. Profiled with immunoSEQ multiplex PCR; TCRdb holds only in-frame clones, not every one. The sample includes 90,000 to 120,000 clones, roughly 79% seen only once; the top ten take 5.8%. Donors showed nominal health when sampled, although they likely had unrecorded immune exposures. This receptor was identified in a man between 60 and 75 years old in good health and CMV-seropositive. The chain is built from TRBV5-1 and TRBJ2-5; 12 bases agree with TRBD2. Judging by the DNA end, TRBJ2-7 fits better; the J call may be wrong. Material: PBMCs. The CDR3 loop is CASSLDPGLAGEQYF. The CDR3 coding sequence is TGCGCCAGCAGCTTGGACCCGGGACTAGCGGGCGAGCAGTACTTC.